A single sample is the source of the 28 T cell receptor beta chains below, sequenced in a study of coeliac disease (dated by TCRdb to between 2021 and 2022). Libraries were made using the immunoSEQ multiplex PCR assay. This is the immuneACCESS table as TCRdb keeps it, with only in-frame sequences that have V and J called. A part of the clones is gone; compared with another copy, unresolved V genes explain less than half, and the rest is unexplained. This sample gives around 9,000 clones in total; roughly 70% of them show up just once. Of the sample, 20% to 25% falls within the top ten clones. Input material: lamina propria lymphocytes from the gut. The cell subset or site tag for this specimen amounts to: lamina propria cell (LPC) fraction of small intestinal biopsy. These receptors all stem from a woman aged 55 to 70 with celiac disease.

This chain uses TRBV14 with TRBJ1-5; 7 positions match TRBD1. Looked up from germline, CDR1 is SGHDN and CDR2 is FVKESK. The CDR3 runs 14 residues. V was clipped by 4 bases and J by 5 bases; unmatched bases: 5. The CDR3 reads CASSPTGMDQPQHF. In nucleotides, the CDR3 is TGTGCCAGCAGCCCGACAGGGATGGATCAGCCCCAGCATTTT.

This clone was seen only once. The chain links TRBV4-1 to TRBJ1-1; tentative D call: TRBD1 (5 bases). The germline V gene encodes CDR1 MGHRA and CDR2 YSYEKL. The ends were cut back, 3 bases at V and 4 bases at J, with 18 bases in the middle. The CDR3 runs to 16 residues. CDR3 loop: CASSHGIDRSGTEAFF. The DNA of the CDR3 is TGCGCCAGCAGCCATGGAATAGACAGATCGGGCACTGAAGCTTTCTTT.

The V call is TRBV7-2, the J call TRBJ1-5, with TRBD1 as a possible D gene (5 bases). Germline V CDR1 and CDR2: SGHTA, FQGNSA. V was trimmed by 2 bases and J by 4 bases, leaving 12 bases between them. The CDR3 covers 15 residues. This chain's CDR3 is CASSLIPGVNQPQHF. CDR3 DNA: TGTGCCAGCAGCTTAATCCCGGGGGTTAATCAGCCCCAGCATTTT.

This clone was recorded only once. The CDR3 sequence: CASSPGTGHSGANVLTF. In DNA, the CDR3 is TGTGCCAGCAGCCCCGGGACAGGGCACTCTGGGGCCAACGTCCTGACTTTC. This rearrangement joins TRBV2 to TRBJ2-6, with TRBD1 matching 9 bases. The germline V gene has CDR1 SNHLY and CDR2 FYNNEI. V trimming: 6 bases; J trimming: 0 bases; junction bases outside the gene matches: 6. CDR3 length: 17 amino acids.

This clone turned up a few times. This sequence joins TRBV27 and TRBJ1-6; weak D call: TRBD1 (5 bases). Trimming cost V 2 bases and J 9 bases, with 14 bases left between them. Germline V gene lookup returns CDR1 MNHEY and CDR2 SMNVEV (reference sequence). There are 15 residues in the CDR3. The chain's CDR3 is CASSLDAGMSSPLHF. CDR3 nucleotides: TGTGCCAGCAGTTTAGATGCAGGGATGAGTTCACCCCTCCACTTT.

The chain couples TRBV9 to TRBJ2-1; 10 bases agree with TRBD2. The CDR3 loop spans 15 amino acids. Germline V gives CDR1 SGDLS, CDR2 YYNGEE. V lost 0 bases, J lost 14 bases, and 11 bases stayed unmatched. The CDR3 nucleotides read TGTGCCAGCAGCGTAGAGGGGCGAACTAGCGGGGCTAAGTTCTTC. This encodes CASSVEGRTSGAKFF.

The rearrangement joins TRBV5-4 to TRBJ2-7; TRBD2 aligns across 8 bases. The CDR3 consists of 15 residues. J was trimmed by 2 bases and V by 3 bases; bases with no gene match: 7. CDR1 is SGHNT, CDR2 YYREEE, per germline (reference sequence). CDR3 bases: TGTGCCAGCAGCTATTTAGCGGGGTCCGCCTACGAGCAGTACTTC. Translated: CASSYLAGSAYEQYF. Complete variable domain (other parts from reference TRBV5-4 and TRBJ2-7): ETGVTQSPTHLIKTRGQQVTLRCSSQSGHNTVSWYQQALGQGPQFIFQYYREEENGRGNFPPRFSGLQFPNYSSELNVNALELDDSALYLCASSYLAGSAYEQYFGPGTRLTVT.

This chain uses TRBV6-1 with TRBJ2-7; D unresolved. The V end was cut by 6 bases, the J end by 2 bases, with 5 bases between. This CDR3 has 11 amino acids. Germline assignment: CDR1 MNHNS and CDR2 SASEGT. CDR3 bases: TGTGCCAGCAGGGAGCCCTACGAGCAGTACTTC. Translation gives CASREPYEQYF.

V gene TRBV6-5 combines with J gene TRBJ1-1; 7 bases are a match to TRBD1. The CDR3 is 13 residues long. The germline V gene has CDR1 MNHEY and CDR2 SVGAGI. Trimming took 5 bases from V and 4 from J; bases not matched to a gene: 4. In nucleotides, the CDR3 is TGTGCCAGCAGTCCGACAGGGCCCACTGAAGCTTTCTTT. Translated: CASSPTGPTEAFF.

The gene calls are TRBV29-1 and TRBJ1-2; 7 nucleotides match TRBD1. The CDR3 extends over 15 amino acids. V shed 0 bases and J 4 bases; nucleotides not matched to a gene: 8. From germline, CDR1 is SQVTM and CDR2 ANQGSEA. CDR3 in amino acids: CSVEERTGRGYGYTF. CDR3 sequence (DNA): TGCAGCGTTGAAGAACGGACAGGTCGGGGCTATGGCTACACCTTC.

The V gene is TRBV28, the J gene TRBJ1-4; D perhaps matches TRBD1 (5 bases). The V end was cut by 7 bases, the J end by 10 bases, with 16 bases between. The CDR3 has 13 amino acids. Germline CDR1 and CDR2: MDHEN and SYDVKM. The CDR3 here is CASTGLAVGKLFF. CDR3 sequence (DNA): TGTGCCAGCACAGGGTTGGCCGTCGGAAAACTGTTTTTT.

The table lists this clone with a few counts. This chain joins TRBV18 and TRBJ1-1, with 12 bases lining up with TRBD1. With 6 bases clipped from V and 7 bases from J, the junction kept 9 bases outside the gene matches. This CDR3 is built from 15 residues. The germline V gene encodes CDR1 KGHSH and CDR2 LQKENI. CDR3 protein: CASSLLGQGAFEAFF. The CDR3 bases are TGTGCCAGCTCTCTTCTGGGACAGGGGGCTTTTGAAGCTTTCTTT. Full variable domain (rest looked up from reference TRBV18 and TRBJ1-1): NAGVMQNPRHLVRRRGQEARLRCSPMKGHSHVYWYRQLPEEGLKFMVYLQKENIIDESGMPKERFSAEFPKEGPSILRIQQVVRGDSAAYFCASSLLGQGAFEAFFGQGTRLTVV.

The chain carries TRBV9 and TRBJ1-1; no clear D. This CDR3 comprises 13 residues. Trimming cost V 4 bases and J 5 bases, with 12 bases left between them. CDR1 is SGDLS, CDR2 YYNGEE, per germline. The DNA for the CDR3 is TGTGCCAGCAGCATTAGAGGAGGGACTGAAGCTTTCTTT. Translating gives CASSIRGGTEAFF.

The chain has TRBV5-6 and TRBJ2-5; D possibly corresponds to TRBD1 (6 bases). Germline CDR1 SGHDT, CDR2 YYEEEE. This CDR3 has 13 amino acids. Trimming stripped 0 bases from V and 13 bases from J, with 16 bases between. CDR3 DNA: TGTGCCAGCAGCTTGGAAATGGACAGACTATGGTACTTC. Encoded protein: CASSLEMDRLWYF.

The rearrangement joins TRBV18 to TRBJ2-7, with 7 positions matching TRBD2. The V segment lost 6 bases and the J segment 3 bases; nucleotides outside the gene matches: 5. The CDR3 spans 13 residues. Per the germline V gene, CDR1 is KGHSH and CDR2 is LQKENI. DNA for the CDR3: TGTGCCAGCTCTCTGGGGGGGAGCTACGAGCAGTACTTC. Protein product: CASSLGGSYEQYF.

This chain connects TRBV7-8 to TRBJ1-2; perhaps TRBD1 as D (5 bases). V dropped 5 bases and J dropped 1 base, with 14 bases sitting between them. The CDR3 sequence is 15 residues long. From germline, CDR1 is SGHVS and CDR2 FQNEAQ. As DNA, the CDR3 is TGTGCCAGCAGCCCTCGGCAGGGCATTAACTATGGCTACACCTTC. This codes for CASSPRQGINYGYTF. Full variable domain (rest looked up from reference TRBV7-8 and TRBJ1-2): GAGVSQSPRYKVAKRGQDVALRCDPISGHVSLFWYQQALGQGPEFLTYFQNEAQLDKSGLPSDRFFAERPEGSVSTLKIQRTQQEDSAVYLCASSPRQGINYGYTFGSGTRLTVV.

A note on this clone: Different DNA sequences within this sample yield the same CDR3. CDR3 coding DNA: TGTGCCAGCACGAAAGCGGGTGCGGGTCTGGAGCAGTACTTC. This gives the protein CASTKAGAGLEQYF. The chain joins TRBV7-9 to TRBJ2-7; D may be TRBD2 (6 bases). Trimming removed 7 bases at V and 7 bases at J, with 20 bases between. The CDR3 sequence is 14 residues long. Germline lookup yields CDR1 SEHNR and CDR2 FQNEAQ (reference sequence).

This rearrangement joins TRBV4-1 to TRBJ2-7, with TRBD1 matching 10 bases. The CDR3 sequence is 16 residues long. Unmatched junction bases numbered 8, after V lost 1 base and J lost 5 bases. Germline values: CDR1 MGHRA, CDR2 YSYEKL. CDR3 region: CASSQAGTGVFDEQYF. The CDR3 DNA reads as TGCGCCAGCAGCCAAGCCGGGACAGGGGTGTTCGACGAGCAGTACTTC.

The V and J genes are TRBV19 and TRBJ2-3; 8 bases match TRBD1. Germline CDR1 and CDR2: LNHDA and SQIVND (reference sequence). The CDR3 has 14 residues. Germline trimming cut 8 bases from V and 1 base from J; bases unmatched to any gene: 5. CDR3 nucleotides: TGTGCCAGTTCAGACAGGGGCGGCACAGATACGCAGTATTTT. It translates to CASSDRGGTDTQYF.

The V and J genes are TRBV27 and TRBJ1-5; 7 bases are a match to TRBD1. The junction had 5 bases not matched to a gene; V was cut back by 4 bases and J by 5 bases. Germline CDR1 reads MNHEY; CDR2 reads SMNVEV (reference sequence). The CDR3 spans 14 residues. The CDR3 nucleotides are TGTGCCAGCAGTTCCTTTACAGGGGATCAGCCCCAGCATTTT. It codes for CASSSFTGDQPQHF.

This chain links TRBV28 with TRBJ1-5; D perhaps matches TRBD1 (5 bases). In germline, CDR1 is MDHEN, CDR2 SYDVKM. Between the trimmed V and J ends, which lost 2 bases and 11 bases, there was a span of 16 bases. CDR3 length equals 14 residues. CDR3 loop: CASSLGQGFLAQHF. CDR3 in DNA: TGTGCCAGCAGTTTAGGTCAGGGATTTTTAGCCCAGCATTTT.

This clone was seen a handful of times. The rearrangement links TRBV10-1 to TRBJ2-2; TRBD1 matches 8 bases. The CDR3 has 16 residues. Per germline, CDR1 WNHNN and CDR2 SYGVQD (reference sequence). The V and J ends lost 11 bases and 1 base, in that order; junction bases with no gene match: 12. The CDR3 DNA reads TGCGCCCAAAAAAGGCCGGGACAGGTGAACACCGGGGAGCTGTTTTTT. Its translation is CAQKRPGQVNTGELFF.

This chain links TRBV30 with TRBJ2-3; no definite D call. The CDR3 length is 12 residues. V lost 5 bases and J 5 bases, leaving 11 bases between the germline ends. Germline V gives CDR1 GTSNPN, CDR2 SVGIG (reference sequence). Here the CDR3 DNA reads TGTGCCTGGGGCCGTCTCTTAGATACGCAGTATTTT. This sequence encodes CAWGRLLDTQYF.

This rearrangement joins TRBV5-4 to TRBJ2-7; a weak D match, TRBD2 (6 bases). Trimming stripped 3 bases from V and 6 bases from J, with 16 bases between. Per germline, CDR1 SGHNT and CDR2 YYREEE (reference sequence). This CDR3 contains 14 residues. CDR3 amino acids: CASSSSGSAGEQYF. The DNA of the CDR3 is TGTGCCAGCAGCTCGAGCGGGTCGGCGGGCGAGCAGTACTTC.

The V gene is TRBV7-2, the J gene TRBJ2-3; maybe TRBD2 (6 bases). The CDR3 runs to 15 residues. Trimming removed 5 bases at V and 1 base at J, with 13 bases between. Germline lookup yields CDR1 SGHTA and CDR2 FQGNSA. The CDR3 protein is CASSPRPSGTDTQYF. For the CDR3, the DNA is TGTGCCAGCAGCCCACGGCCTAGCGGCACAGATACGCAGTATTTT.

This clone has only one observation. The rearrangement joins TRBV28 to TRBJ2-7; TRBD2 might be the D (6 bases). V was pared by 4 bases and J by 3 bases, with 10 bases between. The CDR3 is made up of 13 amino acids. Germline V gene lookup returns CDR1 MDHEN and CDR2 SYDVKM. CDR3 nucleotide sequence: TGTGCCAGCAGTTCGGCGGGGATCTACGAGCAGTACTTC. Residues: CASSSAGIYEQYF.

The count of this clone is one. This rearrangement joins TRBV28 to TRBJ1-5; the D gene is possibly TRBD1 (6 bases). This CDR3 has 14 amino acids. Looked up from germline, CDR1 is MDHEN and CDR2 is SYDVKM. Trimming stripped 6 bases from V and 7 bases from J, with 16 bases between. Here the CDR3 DNA reads TGTGCCAGCAGGTCCTCCAGGGGTGGGCAGCCCCAGCATTTT. As protein: CASRSSRGGQPQHF.

This chain joins TRBV4-2 and TRBJ2-4; 12 bases align to TRBD1. Unmatched junction bases numbered 19, after V lost 4 bases and J lost 6 bases. CDR1 LGHNA and CDR2 YNFKEQ come from the germline V gene. The CDR3 is 20 residues long. CDR3 region: CASSRVPGTGGAKSPNIQYF. In DNA, the CDR3 is TGTGCCAGCAGCCGAGTACCCGGGACAGGGGGCGCAAAATCCCCAAACATTCAGTACTTC.